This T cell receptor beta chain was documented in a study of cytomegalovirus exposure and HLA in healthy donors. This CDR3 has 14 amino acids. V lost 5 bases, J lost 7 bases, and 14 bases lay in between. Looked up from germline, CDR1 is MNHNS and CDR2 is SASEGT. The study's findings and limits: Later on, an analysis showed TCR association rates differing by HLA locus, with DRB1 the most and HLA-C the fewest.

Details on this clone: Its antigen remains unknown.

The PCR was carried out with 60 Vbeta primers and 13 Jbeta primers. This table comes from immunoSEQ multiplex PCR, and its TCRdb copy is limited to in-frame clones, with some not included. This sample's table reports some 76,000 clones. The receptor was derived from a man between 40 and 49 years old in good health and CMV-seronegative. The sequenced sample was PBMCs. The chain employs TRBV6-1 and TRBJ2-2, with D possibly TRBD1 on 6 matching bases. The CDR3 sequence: CASSRQAQDGELFF. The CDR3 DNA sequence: TGTGCCAGCAGTAGACAGGCCCAGGACGGGGAGCTGTTTTTT.